This TCR beta chain is drawn from a study of neurological immune-mediated disorders. Germline CDR1 reads SGHDT; CDR2 reads YYEEEE. This CDR3 comprises 13 residues. V was pared by 1 base and J by 5 bases, with 9 bases between. In this sample, this clonotype turned up many times. Its antigen is still unknown. A total of 2 million PBMCs stored at -80 degrees C provided the unsorted libraries. TCRdb reprocessed the 5' RACE reads with MiXCR, giving one entry per CDR3 protein. This sample has about 25,000 distinct CDR3 sequences, with about 3% found just once. Study-wide results and caveats: No CDR3 amino acid sequences recurred among expanded clones across subjects, suggesting private repertoires in all groups.

The chain uses TRBV5-6 and TRBJ2-5; D is unresolved. The sequence was obtained from a woman aged 25-40 years with multiple sclerosis. Sequencing was carried out using PBMCs. The CDR3 protein is CASSLWGGETQYF. CDR3 sequence (DNA): TGTGCCAGCAGCTTGTGGGGTGGTGAGACCCAGTACTTC. The variable domain in full, completed from reference TRBV5-6 and TRBJ2-5, reads DAGVTQSPTHLIKTRGQQVTLRCSPKSGHDTVSWYQQALGQGPQFIFQYYEEEERQRGNFPDRFSGHQFPNYSSELNVNALLLGDSALYLCASSLWGGETQYFGPGTRLLVL.